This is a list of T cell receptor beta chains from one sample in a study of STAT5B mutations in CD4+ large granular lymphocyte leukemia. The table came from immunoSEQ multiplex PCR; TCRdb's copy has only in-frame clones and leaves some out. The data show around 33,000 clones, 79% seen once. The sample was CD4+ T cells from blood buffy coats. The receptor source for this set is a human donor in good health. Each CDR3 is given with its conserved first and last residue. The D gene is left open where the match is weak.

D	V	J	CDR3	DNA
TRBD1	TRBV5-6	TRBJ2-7	CASSSAGGGEQYF	TGTGCCAGCAGCTCAGCAGGGGGCGGCGAGCAGTACTTC
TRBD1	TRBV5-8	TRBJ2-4	CASSIPGQMLAKNIQYF	TGTGCCAGCAGCATCCCGGGACAGATGCTAGCCAAAAACATTCAGTACTTC
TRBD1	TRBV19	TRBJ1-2	CASSRQGQVPGYTF	TGTGCCAGTAGCCGACAGGGACAGGTACCTGGCTACACCTTC
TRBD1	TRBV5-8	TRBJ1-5	CASRRTGSQPQHF	TGTGCCAGCAGAAGGACAGGGAGTCAGCCCCAGCATTTT
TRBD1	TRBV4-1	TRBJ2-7	CASSQDLVRTGLGEQYF	TGCGCCAGCAGCCAAGATCTCGTACGGACAGGGCTGGGGGAGCAGTACTTC
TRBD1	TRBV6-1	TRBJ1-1	CASSQKAGGAGAFF	TGTGCCAGCAGCCAGAAGGCAGGGGGCGCCGGAGCTTTCTTT
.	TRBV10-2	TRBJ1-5	CASTEGPLGPQHF	TGCGCCAGCACCGAGGGCCCATTAGGGCCCCAGCATTTT
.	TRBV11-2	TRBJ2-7	CASSLGLAKLYEQYF	TGTGCCAGCAGCTTAGGGTTAGCCAAGCTCTACGAGCAGTACTTC
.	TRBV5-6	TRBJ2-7	CASSLASAGGPYEQYF	TGTGCCAGCAGCTTGGCATCGGCAGGGGGGCCCTACGAGCAGTACTTC
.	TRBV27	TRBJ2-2	CASSPRPSWDTGELFF	TGTGCCAGCAGTCCCCGACCCTCTTGGGACACCGGGGAGCTGTTTTTT
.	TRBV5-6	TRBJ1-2	CASSLVTDYGYTF	TGTGCCAGCAGCTTGGTAACAGACTATGGCTACACCTTC
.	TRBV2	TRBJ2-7	CASSEAQPYEQYF	TGTGCCAGCAGTGAAGCGCAACCCTACGAGCAGTACTTC